Following are 4 T cell receptor beta chains from one sample sequenced in a study of blood T cells in healthy people across ages. For the second PCR, which ran for about 7 to 12 cycles, a sample-barcoded 5' primer and a J-beta primer mix were used. TCRdb reanalysed the 5' RACE reads using MiXCR and keeps one entry per CDR3 protein. The data hold 650,000 to 800,000 distinct CDR3 sequences, with roughly 44% observed a single time. The sequenced material came from blood. The receptors shown here come from a man aged 55-75 years in good health.

This chain uses TRBV20-1 with TRBJ1-2, with 8 bases identical to TRBD1. The CDR3 runs to 14 residues. The germline CDR1 and CDR2 sequences are DFQATT and SNEGSKA (reference sequence). J was trimmed by 5 bases and V by 0 bases; bases with no gene match: 5. The CDR3 here is CSARDPGGAYGYTF. For the CDR3, the DNA is TGCAGTGCTAGAGATCCAGGGGGCGCGTATGGCTACACCTTC.

This clonotype was seen ten or more times. The chain combines TRBV7-8 with TRBJ2-3; 14 bases agree with TRBD2. V was clipped by 4 bases and J by 3 bases; unmatched bases: 3. The germline CDR1 and CDR2 sequences are SGHVS and FQNEAQ. The CDR3 covers 16 residues. The CDR3 spells CASSWTSGGKTDTQYF. The CDR3 nucleotides are TGTGCCAGCAGCTGGACTAGCGGGGGGAAAACAGATACGCAGTATTTT.

This clonotype was picked up many times. This may arise from a read error, as a much more abundant clone is one base away. The rearrangement links TRBV7-9 to TRBJ2-1, with 12 bases aligning to TRBD2. The germline V gene has CDR1 SEHNR and CDR2 FQNEAQ (reference sequence). This CDR3 comprises 12 residues. Losses at the gene ends were 8 bases for V and 7 bases for J; bases not matched to a gene: 0. The CDR3 DNA follows: TGTGCCAGCGGGACTAGCGGGAATGAGCAGTTCTTC. Its translation: CASGTSGNEQFF.

V gene TRBV6-6 combines with J gene TRBJ2-1, with D possibly being TRBD1 (6 bases). Germline CDR1 is MNHNY and CDR2 is SVGAGI (reference sequence). The V end was cut by 8 bases, the J end by 8 bases, with 19 bases between. The CDR3 contains 14 residues. Here the CDR3 reads CASRTKGGIDEQFF. CDR3 DNA sequence: TGTGCCAGCCGGACAAAAGGGGGTATCGATGAGCAGTTCTTC.